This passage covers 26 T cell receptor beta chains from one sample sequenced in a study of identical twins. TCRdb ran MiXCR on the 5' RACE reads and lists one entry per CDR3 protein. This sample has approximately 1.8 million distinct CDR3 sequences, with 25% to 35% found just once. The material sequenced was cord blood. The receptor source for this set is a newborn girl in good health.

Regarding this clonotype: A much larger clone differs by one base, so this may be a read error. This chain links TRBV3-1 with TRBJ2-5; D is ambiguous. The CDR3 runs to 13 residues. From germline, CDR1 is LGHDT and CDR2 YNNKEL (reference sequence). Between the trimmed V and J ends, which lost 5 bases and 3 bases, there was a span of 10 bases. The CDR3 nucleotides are TGTGCCAGCAGCTTAGGATTCAAAGAGACCCAGTACTTC. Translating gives CASSLGFKETQYF.

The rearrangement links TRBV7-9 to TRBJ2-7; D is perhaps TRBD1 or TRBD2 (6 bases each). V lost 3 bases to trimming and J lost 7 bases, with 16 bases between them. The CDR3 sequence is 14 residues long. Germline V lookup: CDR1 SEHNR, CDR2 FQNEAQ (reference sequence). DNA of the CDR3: TGTGCCAGCAGCTTTTTCCAGGGGAGGAATGAGCAGTACTTC. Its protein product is CASSFFQGRNEQYF.

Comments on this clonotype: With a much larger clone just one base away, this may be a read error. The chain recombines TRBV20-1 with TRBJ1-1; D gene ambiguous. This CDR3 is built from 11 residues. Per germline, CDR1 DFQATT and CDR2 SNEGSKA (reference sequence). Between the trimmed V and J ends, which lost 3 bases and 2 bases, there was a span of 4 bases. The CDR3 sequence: CSASINTEAFF. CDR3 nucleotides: TGCAGTGCTAGCATAAACACTGAAGCTTTCTTT.

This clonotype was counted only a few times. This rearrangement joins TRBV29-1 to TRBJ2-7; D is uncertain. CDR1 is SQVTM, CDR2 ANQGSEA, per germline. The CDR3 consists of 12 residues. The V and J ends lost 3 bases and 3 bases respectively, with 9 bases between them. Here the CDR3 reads CSVEGQHYEQYF. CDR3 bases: TGCAGCGTTGAGGGCCAGCACTACGAGCAGTACTTC.

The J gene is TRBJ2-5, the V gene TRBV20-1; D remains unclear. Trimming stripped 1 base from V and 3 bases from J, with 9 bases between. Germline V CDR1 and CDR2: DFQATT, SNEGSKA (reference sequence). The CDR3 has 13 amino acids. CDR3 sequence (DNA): TGCAGTGCTAGAGGCCTAGGCGAAGAGACCCAGTACTTC. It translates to CSARGLGEETQYF.

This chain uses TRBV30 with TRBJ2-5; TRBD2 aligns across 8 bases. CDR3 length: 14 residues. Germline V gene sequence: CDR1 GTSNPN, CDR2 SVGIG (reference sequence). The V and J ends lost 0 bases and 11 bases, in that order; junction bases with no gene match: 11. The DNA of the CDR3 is TGTGCCTGGAGTGTGGGGACTAGTGGGGGGGCGCAGTACTTC. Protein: CAWSVGTSGGAQYF. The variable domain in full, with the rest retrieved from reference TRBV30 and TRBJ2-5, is SQTIHQWPATLVQPVGSPLSLECTVEGTSNPNLYWYRQAAGRGLQLLFYSVGIGQISSEVPQNLSASRPQDRQFILSSKKLLLSDSGFYLCAWSVGTSGGAQYFGPGTRLLVL.

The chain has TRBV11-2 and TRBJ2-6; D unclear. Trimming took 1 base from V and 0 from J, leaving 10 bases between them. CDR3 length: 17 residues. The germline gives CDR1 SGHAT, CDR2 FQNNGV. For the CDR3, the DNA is TGTGCCAGCAGCTTAGTCCCCTTCTCCTCTGGGGCCAACGTCCTGACTTTC. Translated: CASSLVPFSSGANVLTF.

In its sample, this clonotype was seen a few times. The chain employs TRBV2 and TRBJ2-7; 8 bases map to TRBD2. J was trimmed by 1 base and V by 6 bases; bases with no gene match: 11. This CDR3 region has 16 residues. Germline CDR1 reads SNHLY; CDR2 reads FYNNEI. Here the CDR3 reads CASRLVAGILSYEQYF. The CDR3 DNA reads TGTGCCAGCAGGCTTGTAGCGGGGATCTTATCCTACGAGCAGTACTTC.

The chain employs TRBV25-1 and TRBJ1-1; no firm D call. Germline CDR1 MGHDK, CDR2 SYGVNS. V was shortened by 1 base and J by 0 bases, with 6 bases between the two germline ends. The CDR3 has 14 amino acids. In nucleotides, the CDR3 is TGTGCCAGCAGTGAATCTTCGCTGAACACTGAAGCTTTCTTT. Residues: CASSESSLNTEAFF.

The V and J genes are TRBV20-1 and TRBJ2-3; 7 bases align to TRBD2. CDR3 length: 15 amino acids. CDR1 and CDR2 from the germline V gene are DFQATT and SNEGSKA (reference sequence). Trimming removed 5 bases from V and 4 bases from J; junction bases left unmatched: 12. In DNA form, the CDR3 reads TGCAGTGCTCCCCGGACTAGTGTCAAGGCAGATACGCAGTATTTT. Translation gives CSAPRTSVKADTQYF.

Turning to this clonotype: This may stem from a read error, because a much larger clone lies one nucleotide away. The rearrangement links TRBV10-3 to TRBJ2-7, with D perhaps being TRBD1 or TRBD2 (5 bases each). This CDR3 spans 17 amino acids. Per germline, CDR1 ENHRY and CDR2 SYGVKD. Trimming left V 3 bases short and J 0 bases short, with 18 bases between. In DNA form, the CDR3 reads TGTGCCATCAGTGAACGGGACCCAGCATTAGGCTCCTACGAGCAGTACTTC. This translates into CAISERDPALGSYEQYF.

For the CDR3, the DNA is TGCAGTGCTAGAGATCCGGGACTAGCGGGGTCAATCTCCTACAATGAGCAGTACTTC. This codes for CSARDPGLAGSISYNEQYF. The V gene is TRBV20-1, the J gene TRBJ2-7; 13 nucleotides line up with TRBD2. This CDR3 comprises 19 residues. Germline values: CDR1 DFQATT, CDR2 SNEGSKA (reference sequence). V gave up 0 bases and J gave up 7 bases; unmatched junction bases: 18.

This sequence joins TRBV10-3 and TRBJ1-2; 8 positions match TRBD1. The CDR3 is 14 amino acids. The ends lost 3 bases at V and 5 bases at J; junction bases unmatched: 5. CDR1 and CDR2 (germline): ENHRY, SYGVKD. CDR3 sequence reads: CAISDQGARYGYTF. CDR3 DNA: TGTGCCATCAGTGACCAGGGGGCGCGTTATGGCTACACCTTC.

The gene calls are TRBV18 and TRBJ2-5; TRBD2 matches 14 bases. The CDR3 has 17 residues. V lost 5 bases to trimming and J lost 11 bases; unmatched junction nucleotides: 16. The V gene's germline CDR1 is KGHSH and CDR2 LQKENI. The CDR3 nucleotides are TGTGCCAGCTCAGAGCTAACCGGGACTAGCGGGAGTAATGAGCAGTACTTC. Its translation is CASSELTGTSGSNEQYF.

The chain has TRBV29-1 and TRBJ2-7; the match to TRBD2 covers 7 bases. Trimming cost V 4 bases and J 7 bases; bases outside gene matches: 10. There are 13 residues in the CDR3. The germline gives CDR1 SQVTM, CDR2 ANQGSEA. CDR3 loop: CSVARGDHNEQYF. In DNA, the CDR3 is TGCAGCGTTGCCCGGGGGGACCACAATGAGCAGTACTTC.

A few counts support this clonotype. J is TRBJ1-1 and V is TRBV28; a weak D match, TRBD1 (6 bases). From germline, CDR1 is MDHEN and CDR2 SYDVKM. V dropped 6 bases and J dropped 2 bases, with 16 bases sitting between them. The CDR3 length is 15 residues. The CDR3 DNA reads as TGTGCCAGCAGCACCTTTTGGGGGCGAAACACTGAAGCTTTCTTT. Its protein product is CASSTFWGRNTEAFF.

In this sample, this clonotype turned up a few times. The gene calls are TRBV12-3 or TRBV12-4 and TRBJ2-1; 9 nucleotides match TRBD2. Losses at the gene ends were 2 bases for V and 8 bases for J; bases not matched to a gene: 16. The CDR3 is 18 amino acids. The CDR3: CASSLIVVAGEAGHEQFF. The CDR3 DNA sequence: TGTGCCAGCAGTTTAATCGTGGTAGCGGGAGAGGCTGGGCATGAGCAGTTCTTC.

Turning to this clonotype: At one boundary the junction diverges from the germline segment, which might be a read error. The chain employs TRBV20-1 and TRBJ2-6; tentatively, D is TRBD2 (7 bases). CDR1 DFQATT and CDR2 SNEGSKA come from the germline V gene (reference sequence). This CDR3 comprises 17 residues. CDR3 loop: CSARRGAALSGANVLTF. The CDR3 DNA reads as TGTAGTGCTAGACGGGGGGCGGCTCTCTCTGGGGCCAACGTCCTGACTTTC.

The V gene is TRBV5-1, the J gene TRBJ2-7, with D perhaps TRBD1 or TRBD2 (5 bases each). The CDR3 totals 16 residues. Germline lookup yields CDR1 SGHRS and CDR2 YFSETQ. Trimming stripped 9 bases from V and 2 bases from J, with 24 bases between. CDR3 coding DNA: TGCGCCAAAACAACGGGACGGTCCTGGGGGACCTACGAGCAGTACTTC. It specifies CAKTTGRSWGTYEQYF. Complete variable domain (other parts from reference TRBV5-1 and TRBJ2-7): KAGVTQTPRYLIKTRGQQVTLSCSPISGHRSVSWYQQTPGQGLQFLFEYFSETQRNKGNFPGRFSGRQFSNSRSEMNVSTLELGDSALYLCAKTTGRSWGTYEQYFGPGTRLTVT.

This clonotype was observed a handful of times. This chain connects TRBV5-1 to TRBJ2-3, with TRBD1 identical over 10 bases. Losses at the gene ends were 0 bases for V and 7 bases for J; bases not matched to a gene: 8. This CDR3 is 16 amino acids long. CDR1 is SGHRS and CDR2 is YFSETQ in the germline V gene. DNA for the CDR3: TGCGCCAGCAGCTTGGCCGGGACAGGGGTCCCCCATACGCAGTATTTT. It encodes CASSLAGTGVPHTQYF.

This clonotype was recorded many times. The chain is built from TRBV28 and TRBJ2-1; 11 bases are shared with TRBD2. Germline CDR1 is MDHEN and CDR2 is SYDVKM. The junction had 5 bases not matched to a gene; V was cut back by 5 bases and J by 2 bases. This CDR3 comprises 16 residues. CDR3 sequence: CASSGGLAETYNEQFF. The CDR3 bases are TGTGCCAGCAGTGGGGGACTAGCGGAAACCTACAATGAGCAGTTCTTC.

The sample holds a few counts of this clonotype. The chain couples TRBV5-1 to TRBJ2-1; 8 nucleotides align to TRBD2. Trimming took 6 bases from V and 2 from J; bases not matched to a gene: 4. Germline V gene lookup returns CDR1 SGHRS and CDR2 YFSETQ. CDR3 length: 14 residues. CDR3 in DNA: TGCGCCAGCACCCAGGGACTAGCCTACAATGAGCAGTTCTTC. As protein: CASTQGLAYNEQFF.

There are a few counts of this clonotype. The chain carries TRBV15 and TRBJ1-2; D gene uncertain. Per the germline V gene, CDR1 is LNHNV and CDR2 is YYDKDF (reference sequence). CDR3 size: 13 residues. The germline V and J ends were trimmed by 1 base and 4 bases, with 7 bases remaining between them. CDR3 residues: CATSRGQAYGYTF. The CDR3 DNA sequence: TGTGCCACCAGCAGAGGCCAGGCCTATGGCTACACCTTC.

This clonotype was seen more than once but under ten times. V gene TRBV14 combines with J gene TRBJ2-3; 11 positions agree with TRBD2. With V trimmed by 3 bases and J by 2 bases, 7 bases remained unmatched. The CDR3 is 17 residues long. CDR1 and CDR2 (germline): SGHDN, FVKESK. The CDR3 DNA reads TGTGCCAGCAGCCACCGAAGACTAGCGGGGTTCACAGATACGCAGTATTTT. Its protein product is CASSHRRLAGFTDTQYF.

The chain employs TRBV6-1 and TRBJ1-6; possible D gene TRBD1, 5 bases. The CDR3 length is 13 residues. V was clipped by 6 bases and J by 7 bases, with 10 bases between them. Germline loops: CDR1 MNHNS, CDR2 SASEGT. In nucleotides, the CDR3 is TGTGCCAGCAGCCGGGGCTTCAATTCACCCCTCCACTTT. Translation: CASSRGFNSPLHF.

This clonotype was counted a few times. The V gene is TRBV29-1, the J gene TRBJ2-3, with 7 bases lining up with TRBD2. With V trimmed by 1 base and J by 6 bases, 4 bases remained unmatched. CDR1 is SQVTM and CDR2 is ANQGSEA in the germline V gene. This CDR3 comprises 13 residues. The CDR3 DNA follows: TGCAGCGTTGAAGTGACTAGCCCCGATACGCAGTATTTT. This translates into CSVEVTSPDTQYF.